Below are 11 T cell receptor beta chains sequenced from a single sample in a study of lymphopenia after photon versus proton radiotherapy. Assay used: immunoSEQ multiplex PCR; TCRdb lists only in-frame clones, some missing. The sample lists approximately 30,000 clones, over 75% occurring once. The sample consisted of peripheral blood, taken from a patient treated with photon-based radiotherapy. The receptors stem from a man in his forties or fifties with gastric cancer.

The chain carries TRBV7-2 and TRBJ2-7, with 8 bases identical to TRBD2. The J segment lost 0 bases and the V segment lost 5 bases, leaving 6 bases of the junction unmatched. This CDR3 region has 15 residues. Looked up from germline, CDR1 is SGHTA and CDR2 is FQGNSA. Here the CDR3 reads CASSRSGVNSYEQYF. The DNA for the CDR3 is TGTGCCAGCAGCCGTAGCGGGGTGAACTCCTACGAGCAGTACTTC.

This clone was detected a few times. This chain connects TRBV7-3 to TRBJ1-6, with D unresolved. Trimming took off 1 base at V and 9 bases at J, with 10 bases between the two ends. Germline CDR1 SGHTA, CDR2 FQGTGA. This CDR3 region has 14 residues. CDR3 protein: CASSLNLGSSPLHF. In DNA form, the CDR3 reads TGTGCCAGCAGCTTAAATTTAGGGTCTTCACCCCTCCACTTT.

The chain couples TRBV27 to TRBJ1-6; TRBD1 aligns across 9 bases. The CDR3 covers 14 residues. CDR1 and CDR2 (germline): MNHEY, SMNVEV (reference sequence). V was pared by 6 bases and J by 5 bases, with 2 bases of the junction left unmatched. This CDR3 is CASRWDRDNSPLHF. The CDR3 DNA follows: TGTGCCAGCAGATGGGACAGGGATAATTCACCCCTCCACTTT.

The chain employs TRBV6-1 and TRBJ1-4, with D possibly matching TRBD1 (5 bases). V was shortened by 11 bases and J by 4 bases, with 20 bases between the two germline ends. The CDR3 has 15 residues. CDR1 MNHNS and CDR2 SASEGT come from the germline V gene. CDR3: CACQTPREFNEKLFF. Here the CDR3 DNA reads TGTGCCTGTCAAACCCCCAGGGAATTTAATGAAAAACTGTTTTTT.

The chain recombines TRBV6-6 with TRBJ2-6, with D tentatively TRBD1 (6 bases). The CDR3 length is 16 residues. The ends were cut back, 6 bases at V and 2 bases at J, with 14 bases in the middle. Germline assignment: CDR1 MNHNY and CDR2 SVGAGI (reference sequence). In DNA form, the CDR3 reads TGTGCCAGCAGAGACAGATCAGGGGCTGGGGCCAACGTCCTGACTTTC. Encoded protein: CASRDRSGAGANVLTF.

The chain couples TRBV29-1 to TRBJ2-5; D could derive from TRBD1 or TRBD2 (6 bases each). The CDR3 consists of 13 residues. With 4 bases removed from V and 4 bases from J, the gap between germline ends came to 13 bases. Germline-derived CDR1 and CDR2 are SQVTM and ANQGSEA. In DNA, the CDR3 is TGCAGCGTTGTGTACGGGGGCCGAGAGACCCAGTACTTC. As protein: CSVVYGGRETQYF.

This chain links TRBV12-5 with TRBJ1-1; perhaps TRBD1 as D (5 bases). This CDR3 has 15 amino acids. Germline V lookup: CDR1 LGHNT, CDR2 FRNRAP. The ends were cut back, 0 bases at V and 3 bases at J, with 11 bases in the middle. The CDR3 DNA sequence: TGTGCTAGTGGTTTGGTCGAGGGGTATGACACTGAAGCTTTCTTT. It yields the protein CASGLVEGYDTEAFF. The full variable domain, in which reference TRBV12-5 and TRBJ1-1 provide the parts outside the CDR3, is DARVTQTPRHKVTEMGQEVTMRCQPILGHNTVFWYRQTMMQGLELLAYFRNRAPLDDSGMPKDRFSAEMPDATLATLKIQPSEPRDSAVYFCASGLVEGYDTEAFFGQGTRLTVV.

This chain joins TRBV10-3 and TRBJ2-5; TRBD1 agrees at 8 bases. J lost 4 bases, V lost 6 bases, and 4 bases had no gene match. Germline lookup yields CDR1 ENHRY and CDR2 SYGVKD. This CDR3 spans 13 amino acids. The CDR3 loop reads CAIRKQGGETQYF. CDR3 coding DNA: TGTGCCATCAGAAAACAGGGGGGAGAGACCCAGTACTTC.

The CDR3 coding sequence is TGCAGTGCTACGTCCGATTGGCCCCAGCATTTT. Translating gives CSATSDWPQHF. The chain is built from TRBV20-1 and TRBJ1-5; D is ambiguous. V lost 4 bases and J lost 9, with 10 bases in between. This CDR3 comprises 11 residues. CDR1 DFQATT and CDR2 SNEGSKA come from the germline V gene (reference sequence).

The J gene is TRBJ1-1, the V gene TRBV5-1; D is ambiguous. CDR1 is SGHRS and CDR2 is YFSETQ in the germline V gene. V lost 1 base and J lost 5, with 12 bases in between. The CDR3 length is 14 residues. The DNA for the CDR3 is TGCGCCAGCAGCTTGAGTCCCGGGTATACTGAAGCTTTCTTT. This sequence encodes CASSLSPGYTEAFF.

The genes are TRBV27 and TRBJ2-5; the D gene is possibly TRBD2 (6 bases). The V and J ends lost 3 bases and 7 bases respectively, with 18 bases between them. This CDR3 comprises 15 residues. CDR1 MNHEY and CDR2 SMNVEV come from the germline V gene (reference sequence). Here the CDR3 reads CASSLYPGGAGTQYF. DNA of the CDR3: TGTGCCAGCAGTTTGTACCCCGGCGGGGCGGGGACCCAGTACTTC.